Shown below are 5 T cell receptor beta chains from a single sample sequenced in a study of shared clonotypes between healthy human individuals. Clones were sequenced by immunoSEQ multiplex PCR, and TCRdb holds only the in-frame ones, with some missing. The table records approximately 980,000 clones, approximately 76% of them present only once. The sample was memory CD4+ T cells sorted from blood. Regarding subset: CD45RA-negative fraction. Source of these receptors: a young man in good health.

The gene calls are TRBV9 and TRBJ2-3; 8 bases are a match to TRBD2. The CDR3 covers 15 residues. V gave up 4 bases and J gave up 3 bases; unmatched junction bases: 7. Germline V lookup: CDR1 SGDLS, CDR2 YYNGEE. Here the CDR3 DNA reads TGTGCCAGCAGCCTCCAGGGACTAGGGACAGATACGCAGTATTTT. Protein sequence: CASSLQGLGTDTQYF.

This clone was counted a single time. V is TRBV6-5 and J is TRBJ1-2; TRBD1 matches at 7 bases. The J segment lost 5 bases and the V segment lost 2 bases, leaving 2 bases of the junction unmatched. This CDR3 is built from 13 residues. CDR1 and CDR2 (germline): MNHEY, SVGAGI. CDR3 in DNA: TGTGCCAGCAGTTACCGGACAGGATATGGCTACACCTTC. This codes for CASSYRTGYGYTF.

In this sample, this clone turned up a few times. This CDR3 is CASGSGQMNTEAFF. In DNA form, the CDR3 reads TGCGCCAGCGGCTCGGGACAGATGAACACTGAAGCTTTCTTT. The J gene is TRBJ1-1, the V gene TRBV5-1; TRBD1 matches 7 bases. The CDR3 length is 14 residues. Trimming cost V 7 bases and J 0 bases; bases outside gene matches: 6. Looked up from germline, CDR1 is SGHRS and CDR2 is YFSETQ.

The rearrangement links TRBV28 to TRBJ2-2; D uncertain. The germline V and J ends were trimmed by 8 bases and 4 bases, with 14 bases remaining between them. Germline-derived CDR1 and CDR2 are MDHEN and SYDVKM. This CDR3 spans 14 amino acids. The CDR3 region is CASHGASRTGELFF. The DNA of the CDR3 is TGTGCCAGCCACGGTGCATCACGCACCGGGGAGCTGTTTTTT.

CDR3 in amino acids: CATSRGTSGTNEQFF. The DNA of the CDR3 is TGTGCCACCAGCAGGGGGACTAGCGGGACCAATGAGCAGTTCTTC. The rearrangement uses TRBV15 and TRBJ2-1; 13 positions agree with TRBD2. The ends lost 3 bases at V and 6 bases at J; junction bases unmatched: 2. There are 15 residues in the CDR3. Germline values: CDR1 LNHNV, CDR2 YYDKDF (reference sequence). Filled out from reference TRBV15 and TRBJ2-1, the complete variable domain reads DAMVIQNPRYQVTQFGKPVTLSCSQTLNHNVMYWYQQKSSQAPKLLFHYYDKDFNNEADTPDNFQSRRPNTSFCFLDIRSPGLGDTAMYLCATSRGTSGTNEQFFGPGTRLTVL.